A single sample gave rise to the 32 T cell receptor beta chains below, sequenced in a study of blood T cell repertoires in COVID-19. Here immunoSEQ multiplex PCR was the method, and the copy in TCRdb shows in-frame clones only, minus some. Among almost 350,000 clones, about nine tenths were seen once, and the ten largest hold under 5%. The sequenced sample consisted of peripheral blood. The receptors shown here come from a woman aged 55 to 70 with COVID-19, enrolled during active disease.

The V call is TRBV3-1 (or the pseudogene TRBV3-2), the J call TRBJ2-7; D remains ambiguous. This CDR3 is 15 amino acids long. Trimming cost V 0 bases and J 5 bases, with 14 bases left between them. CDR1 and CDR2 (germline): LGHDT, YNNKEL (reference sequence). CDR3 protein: CASSQEASSGHEQYF. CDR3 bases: TGTGCCAGCAGCCAAGAAGCCTCATCCGGTCACGAGCAGTACTTC.

The CDR3 DNA is TGTGCCAGCAGTTACGCAAGCGAGGGCACTGAAGCTTTCTTT. This encodes CASSYASEGTEAFF. This chain joins TRBV6-5 and TRBJ1-1; D not certain. The V gene's germline CDR1 is MNHEY and CDR2 SVGAGI. Trimming pared 2 bases from V and 4 bases from J, leaving 11 bases between. The CDR3 is 14 residues long.

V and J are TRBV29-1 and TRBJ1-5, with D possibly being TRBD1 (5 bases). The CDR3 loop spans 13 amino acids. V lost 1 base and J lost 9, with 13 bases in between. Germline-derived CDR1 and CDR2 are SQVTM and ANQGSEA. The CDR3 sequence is CSVEGSGGGPQHF. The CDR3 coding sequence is TGCAGCGTTGAAGGCTCCGGGGGAGGGCCCCAGCATTTT.

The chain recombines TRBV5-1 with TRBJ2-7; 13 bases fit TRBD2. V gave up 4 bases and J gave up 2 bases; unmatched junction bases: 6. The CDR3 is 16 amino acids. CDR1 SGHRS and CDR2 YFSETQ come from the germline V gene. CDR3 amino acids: CASSQTSGGSTYEQYF. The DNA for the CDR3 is TGCGCCAGCAGCCAGACTAGCGGGGGGTCAACCTACGAGCAGTACTTC.

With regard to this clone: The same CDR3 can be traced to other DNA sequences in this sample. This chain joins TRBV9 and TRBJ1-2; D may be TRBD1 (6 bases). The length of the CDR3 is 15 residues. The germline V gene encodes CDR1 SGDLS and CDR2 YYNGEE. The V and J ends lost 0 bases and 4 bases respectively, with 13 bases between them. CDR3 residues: CASSVGAGEGYGYTF. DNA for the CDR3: TGTGCCAGCAGCGTAGGAGCAGGGGAAGGCTATGGCTACACCTTC.

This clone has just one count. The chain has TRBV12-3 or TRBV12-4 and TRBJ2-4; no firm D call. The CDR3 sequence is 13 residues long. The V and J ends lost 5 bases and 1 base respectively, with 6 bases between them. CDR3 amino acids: CASSEVAKNIQYF. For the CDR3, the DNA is TGTGCCAGCAGTGAGGTGGCCAAAAACATTCAGTACTTC.

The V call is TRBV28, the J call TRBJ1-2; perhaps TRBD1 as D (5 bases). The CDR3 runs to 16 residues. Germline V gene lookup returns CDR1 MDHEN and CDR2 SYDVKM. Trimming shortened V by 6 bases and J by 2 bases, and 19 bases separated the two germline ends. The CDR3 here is CASSIGGGAGNYGYTF. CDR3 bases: TGTGCCAGCAGCATCGGGGGAGGGGCAGGAAACTATGGCTACACCTTC.

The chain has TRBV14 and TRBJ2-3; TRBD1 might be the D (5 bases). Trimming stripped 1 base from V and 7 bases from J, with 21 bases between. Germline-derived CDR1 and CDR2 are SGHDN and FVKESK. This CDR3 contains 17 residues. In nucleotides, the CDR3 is TGTGCCAGCAGCCAAGGGGGCAGGGTCCGGGCACGGAATACGCAGTATTTT. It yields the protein CASSQGGRVRARNTQYF. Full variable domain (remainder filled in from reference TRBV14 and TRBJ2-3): EAGVTQFPSHSVIEKGQTVTLRCDPISGHDNLYWYRRVMGKEIKFLLHFVKESKQDESGMPNNRFLAERTGGTYSTLKVQPAELEDSGVYFCASSQGGRVRARNTQYFGPGTRLTVL.

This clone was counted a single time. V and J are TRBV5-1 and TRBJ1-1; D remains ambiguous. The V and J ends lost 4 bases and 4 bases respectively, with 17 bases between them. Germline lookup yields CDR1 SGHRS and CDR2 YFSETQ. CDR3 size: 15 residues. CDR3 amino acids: CASSTRTAEGTEAFF. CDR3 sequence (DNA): TGCGCCAGCAGCACCCGGACGGCGGAGGGCACTGAAGCTTTCTTT.

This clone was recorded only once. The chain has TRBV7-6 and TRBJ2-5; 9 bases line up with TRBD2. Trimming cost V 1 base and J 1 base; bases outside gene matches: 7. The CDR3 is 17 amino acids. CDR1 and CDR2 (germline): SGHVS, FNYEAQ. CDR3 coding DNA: TGTGCCAGCAGCTTAGGGTTGCGGGGGGGCCCCCAAGAGACCCAGTACTTC. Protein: CASSLGLRGGPQETQYF. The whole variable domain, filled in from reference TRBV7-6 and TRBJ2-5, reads GAGVSQSPRYKVTKRGQDVALRCDPISGHVSLYWYRQALGQGPEFLTYFNYEAQQDKSGLPNDRFSAERPEGSISTLTIQRTEQRDSAMYRCASSLGLRGGPQETQYFGPGTRLLVL.

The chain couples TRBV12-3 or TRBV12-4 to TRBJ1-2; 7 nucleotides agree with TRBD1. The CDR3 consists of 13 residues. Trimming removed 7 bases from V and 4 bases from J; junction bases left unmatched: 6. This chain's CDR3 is CASTRDSVYGYTF. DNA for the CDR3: TGTGCCAGCACCCGGGACAGTGTCTATGGCTACACCTTC.

CDR3 sequence reads: CASSDPQGAVYDYGYTF. DNA of the CDR3: TGTGCCAGCAGCGATCCACAGGGGGCAGTTTACGACTATGGCTACACCTTC. The rearrangement uses TRBV5-6 and TRBJ1-2; 9 bases are shared with TRBD1. The length of the CDR3 is 17 residues. The ends lost 4 bases at V and 3 bases at J; junction bases unmatched: 13. Germline CDR1 reads SGHDT; CDR2 reads YYEEEE.

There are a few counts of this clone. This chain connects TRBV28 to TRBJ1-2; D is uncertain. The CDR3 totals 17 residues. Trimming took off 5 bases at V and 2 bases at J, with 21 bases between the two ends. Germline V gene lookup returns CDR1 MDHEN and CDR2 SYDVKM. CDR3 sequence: CASSPPRVERGNYGYTF. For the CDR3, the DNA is TGTGCCAGCAGTCCGCCGCGGGTGGAGCGAGGGAACTATGGCTACACCTTC.

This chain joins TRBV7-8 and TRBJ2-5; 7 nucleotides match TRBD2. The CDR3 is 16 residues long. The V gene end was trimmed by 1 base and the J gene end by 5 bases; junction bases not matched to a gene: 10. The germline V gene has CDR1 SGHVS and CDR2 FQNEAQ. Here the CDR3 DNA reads TGTGCCAGCAGCTTAGGGGGCAGCGGGGCTCGGGAGACCCAGTACTTC. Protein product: CASSLGGSGARETQYF.

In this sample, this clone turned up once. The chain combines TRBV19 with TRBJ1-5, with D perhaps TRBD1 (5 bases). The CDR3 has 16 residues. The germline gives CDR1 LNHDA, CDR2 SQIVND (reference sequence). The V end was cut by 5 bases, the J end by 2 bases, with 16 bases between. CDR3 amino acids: CASSFRTGLRNQPQHF. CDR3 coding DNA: TGTGCCAGTAGTTTTCGGACGGGACTCCGCAATCAGCCCCAGCATTTT.

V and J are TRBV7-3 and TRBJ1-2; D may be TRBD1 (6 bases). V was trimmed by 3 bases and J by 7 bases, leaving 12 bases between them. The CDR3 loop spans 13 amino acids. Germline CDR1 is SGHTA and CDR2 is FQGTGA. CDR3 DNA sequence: TGTGCCAGCAGCTTCACAGGGTTTCGTGGCTACACCTTC. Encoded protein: CASSFTGFRGYTF.

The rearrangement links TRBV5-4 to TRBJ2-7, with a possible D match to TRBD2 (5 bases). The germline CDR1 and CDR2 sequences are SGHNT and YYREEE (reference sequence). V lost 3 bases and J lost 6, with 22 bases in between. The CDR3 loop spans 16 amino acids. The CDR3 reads CASSSPPGILGGEQYF. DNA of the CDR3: TGTGCCAGCAGCTCTCCCCCCGGGATTCTGGGTGGCGAGCAGTACTTC.

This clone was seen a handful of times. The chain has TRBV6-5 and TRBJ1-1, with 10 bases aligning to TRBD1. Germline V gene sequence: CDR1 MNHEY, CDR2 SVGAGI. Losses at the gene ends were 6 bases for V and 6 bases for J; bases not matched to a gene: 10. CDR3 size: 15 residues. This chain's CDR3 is CASRGTGQGKAEAFF. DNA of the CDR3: TGTGCCAGCAGAGGGACGGGACAGGGGAAGGCTGAAGCTTTCTTT.

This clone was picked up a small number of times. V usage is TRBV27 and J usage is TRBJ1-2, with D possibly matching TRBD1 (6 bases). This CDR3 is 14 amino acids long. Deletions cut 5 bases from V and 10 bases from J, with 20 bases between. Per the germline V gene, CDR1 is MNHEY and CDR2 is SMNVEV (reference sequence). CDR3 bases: TGTGCCAGCAGTGCCAGAGGGGGGGGGCAATACTACACCTTC. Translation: CASSARGGGQYYTF.

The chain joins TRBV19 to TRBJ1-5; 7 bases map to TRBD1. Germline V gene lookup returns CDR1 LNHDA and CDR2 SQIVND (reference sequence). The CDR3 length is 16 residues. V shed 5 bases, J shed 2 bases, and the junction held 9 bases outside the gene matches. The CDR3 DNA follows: TGTGCCAGTAGTGCCGGGTCAGGGGGACGCAATCAGCCCCAGCATTTT. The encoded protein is CASSAGSGGRNQPQHF.

The CDR3 loop reads CASSIGTEAFF. The DNA of the CDR3 is TGTGCCAGTAGTATCGGGACTGAAGCTTTCTTT. The chain combines TRBV19 with TRBJ1-1; D unresolved. CDR3 length equals 11 residues. The germline V gene has CDR1 LNHDA and CDR2 SQIVND (reference sequence). V lost 3 bases, J lost 5 bases, and 4 bases lay in between.

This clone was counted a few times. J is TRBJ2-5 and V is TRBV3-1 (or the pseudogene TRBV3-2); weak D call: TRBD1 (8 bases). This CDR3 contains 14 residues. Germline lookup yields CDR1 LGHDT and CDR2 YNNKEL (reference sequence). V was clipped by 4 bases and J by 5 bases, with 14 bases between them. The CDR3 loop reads CASSPIQGGETQYF. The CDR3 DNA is TGTGCCAGCAGCCCTATACAGGGGGGGGAGACCCAGTACTTC.

For the CDR3, the DNA is TGTGCCAGCAGTTACCGGACAGGGGGCACCGGGGAGCTGTTTTTT. Protein sequence: CASSYRTGGTGELFF. The genes are TRBV6-5 and TRBJ2-2, with TRBD1 matching 10 bases. The length of the CDR3 is 15 residues. V was clipped by 2 bases and J by 4 bases; unmatched bases: 1. From germline, CDR1 is MNHEY and CDR2 SVGAGI.

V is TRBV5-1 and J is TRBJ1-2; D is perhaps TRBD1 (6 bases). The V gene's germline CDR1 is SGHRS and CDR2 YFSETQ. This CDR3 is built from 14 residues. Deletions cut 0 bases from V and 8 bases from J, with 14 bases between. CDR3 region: CASSLAGRGDGYTF. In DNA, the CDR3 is TGCGCCAGCAGCTTGGCAGGCAGGGGAGACGGCTACACCTTC.

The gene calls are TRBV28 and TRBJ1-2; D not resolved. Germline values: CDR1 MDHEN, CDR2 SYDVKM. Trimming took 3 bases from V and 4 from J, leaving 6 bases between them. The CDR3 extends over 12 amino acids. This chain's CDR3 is CASSLAFYGYTF. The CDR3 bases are TGTGCCAGCAGTTTGGCCTTCTATGGCTACACCTTC.

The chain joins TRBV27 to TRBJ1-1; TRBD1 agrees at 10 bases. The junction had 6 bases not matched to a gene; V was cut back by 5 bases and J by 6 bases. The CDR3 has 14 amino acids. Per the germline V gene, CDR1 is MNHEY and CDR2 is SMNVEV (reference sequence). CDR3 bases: TGTGCCAGCAGTATGGGACAGGGGATCGCTGAAGCTTTCTTT. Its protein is CASSMGQGIAEAFF.

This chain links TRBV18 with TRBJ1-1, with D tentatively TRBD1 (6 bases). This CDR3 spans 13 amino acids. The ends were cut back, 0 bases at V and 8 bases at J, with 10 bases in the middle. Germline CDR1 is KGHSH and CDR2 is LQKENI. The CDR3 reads CASSPPRQGEAFF. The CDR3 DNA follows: TGTGCCAGCTCACCACCCAGGCAGGGGGAAGCTTTCTTT.

CDR3 residues: CASSEGQSSGNTIYF. CDR3 in DNA: TGTGCCAGCAGTGAGGGACAGTCCTCTGGAAACACCATATATTTT. V is TRBV6-1 and J is TRBJ1-3; TRBD1 matches at 7 bases. There are 15 residues in the CDR3. Per the germline V gene, CDR1 is MNHNS and CDR2 is SASEGT. V gave up 3 bases and J gave up 0 bases; unmatched junction bases: 2.

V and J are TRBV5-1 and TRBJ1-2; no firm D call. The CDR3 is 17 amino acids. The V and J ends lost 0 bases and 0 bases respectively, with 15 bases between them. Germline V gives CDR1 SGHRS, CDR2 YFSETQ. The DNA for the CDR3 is TGCGCCAGCAGCTTGGCCAGAGACACACGTTCTAACTATGGCTACACCTTC. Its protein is CASSLARDTRSNYGYTF.

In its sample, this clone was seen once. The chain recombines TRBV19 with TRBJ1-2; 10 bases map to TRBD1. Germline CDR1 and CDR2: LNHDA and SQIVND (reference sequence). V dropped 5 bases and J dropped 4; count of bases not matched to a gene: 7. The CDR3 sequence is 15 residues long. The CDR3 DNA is TGTGCCAGTAGTCCCGGGACAGGGGACTTCTATGGCTACACCTTC. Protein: CASSPGTGDFYGYTF.

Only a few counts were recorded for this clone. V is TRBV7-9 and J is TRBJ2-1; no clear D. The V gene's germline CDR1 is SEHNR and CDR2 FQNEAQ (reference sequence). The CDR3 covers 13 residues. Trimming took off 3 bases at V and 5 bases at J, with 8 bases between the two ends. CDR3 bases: TGTGCCAGCAGCTTCTACCGCAACAATGAGCAGTTCTTC. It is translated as CASSFYRNNEQFF. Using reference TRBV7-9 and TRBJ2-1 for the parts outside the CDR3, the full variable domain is DTGVSQNPRHKITKRGQNVTFRCDPISEHNRLYWYRQTLGQGPEFLTYFQNEAQLEKSRLLSDRFSAERPKGSFSTLEIQRTEQGDSAMYLCASSFYRNNEQFFGPGTRLTVL.

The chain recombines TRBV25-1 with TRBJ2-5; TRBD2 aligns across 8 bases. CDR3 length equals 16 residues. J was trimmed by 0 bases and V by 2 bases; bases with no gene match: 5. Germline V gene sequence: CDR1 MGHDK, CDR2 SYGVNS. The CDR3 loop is CASSEGRGVYQETQYF. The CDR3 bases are TGTGCCAGCAGTGAAGGGCGGGGGGTGTACCAAGAGACCCAGTACTTC.